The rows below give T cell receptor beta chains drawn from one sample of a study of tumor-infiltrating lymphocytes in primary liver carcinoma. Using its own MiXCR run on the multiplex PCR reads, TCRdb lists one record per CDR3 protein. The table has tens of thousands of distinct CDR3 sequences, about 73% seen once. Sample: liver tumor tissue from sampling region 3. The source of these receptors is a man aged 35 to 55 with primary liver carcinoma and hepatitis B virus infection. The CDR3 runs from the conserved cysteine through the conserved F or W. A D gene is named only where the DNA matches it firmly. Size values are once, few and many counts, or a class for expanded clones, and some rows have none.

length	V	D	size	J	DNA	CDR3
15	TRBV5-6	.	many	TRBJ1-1	TGTGCCAGCAGCTTGTACAGTCCCTTGAACACTGAAGCTTTCTTT	CASSLYSPLNTEAFF
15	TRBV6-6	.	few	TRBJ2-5	TGTGCCAGCACCCCATTAAGGGGGGAGGGAGAGACTCAGTACTTC	CASTPLRGEGETQYF
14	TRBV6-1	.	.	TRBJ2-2	TGTGCCAGCCCAAGGGACCCGAACACCCGGGAGTTGTTTTTT	CASPRDPNTRELFF
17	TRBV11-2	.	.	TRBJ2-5	TGTACCAGCAGCTTAGTCAGTGGGGGCAGTCGACAAGAGGCCCAGTACTTC	CTSSLVSGGSRQEAQYF
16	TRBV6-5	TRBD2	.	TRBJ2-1	TGTGCCAGCAGTCCTACTAGCGGGAGAAGTGATAATGAGCAGTTCTTC	CASSPTSGRSDNEQFF
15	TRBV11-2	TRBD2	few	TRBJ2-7	TGTGCTAGCAGCCAATATTCGGGAGGGGACTACGAGCAGTATTTC	CASSQYSGGDYEQYF
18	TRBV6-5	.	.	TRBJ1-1	TGTGCCAGTACCCCACACAGGTTGGGGAAGTGGCTTAACACTGAAGCTTTCTTT	CASTPHRLGKWLNTEAFF
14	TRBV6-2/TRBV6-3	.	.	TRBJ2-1	TGTGCCAGCACCAGGGGCCCTCCTTACTATGAGCAGCTCTTC	CASTRGPPYYEQLF
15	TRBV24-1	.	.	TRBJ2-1	TGTGTCACCAGTGATAGGGAGCGGTTTCGAAATGAGCAGTTCTTC	CVTSDRERFRNEQFF
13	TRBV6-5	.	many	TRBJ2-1	TGTGCCAGCAGCAAGACAGGCAACAATGAGCAGTTCTTC	CASSKTGNNEQFF
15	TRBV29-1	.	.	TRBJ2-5	TGCAGCGTTGTTCAGGGAGGCTCAACTCAAGAGACCCAGTACTTC	CSVVQGGSTQETQYF
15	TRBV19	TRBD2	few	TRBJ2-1	TGTGCCAGTAGTATCGGGACTAGCCTCGGAAATGAGCAGTTCTTC	CASSIGTSLGNEQFF
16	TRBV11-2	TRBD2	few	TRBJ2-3	TGTGCCAGCAGCCCCCCGACTAGCGGCCACACAGATACACAGTATTTT	CASSPPTSGHTDTQYF
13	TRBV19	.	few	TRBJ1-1	TGTGCCAGTAGTATAAAGGGTGACACTGAAGCTTTCTTT	CASSIKGDTEAFF
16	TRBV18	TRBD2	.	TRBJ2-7	TGTGCCAGCTCCCTATTGAGAACTAGCGGGAGTTACGAGCAGTACTTC	CASSLLRTSGSYEQYF
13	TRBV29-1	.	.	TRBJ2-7	TGCAGCGTGGGCCTCGACATGGGTTACGATCAGTACTTC	CSVGLDMGYDQYF
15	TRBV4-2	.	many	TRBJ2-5	TGTGCCAGCAGCCAACCACAGGGAGGTGGAGAGACCCAGTACTTC	CASSQPQGGGETQYF
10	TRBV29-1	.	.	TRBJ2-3	TGCAGCGTTGAAGCGCATCCTCTTTATTTT	CSVEAHPLYF
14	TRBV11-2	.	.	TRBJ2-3	TGTGTCAGCAGCCCAACGGGAGAGCCAGATACGCTGTATTTT	CVSSPTGEPDTLYF
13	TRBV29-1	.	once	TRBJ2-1	TGCAACGTTGAAGGGAATAGCTACAATGAGCAGTTCTTC	CNVEGNSYNEQFF
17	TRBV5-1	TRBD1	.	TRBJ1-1	TGCGACAGCAGCCAGAAGACAGGGGGCGGAGGTAGCACCGAAGCTTTCTTT	CDSSQKTGGGGSTEAFF
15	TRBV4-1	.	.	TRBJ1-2	TGCGCCAACAGCCAGCCTACCGGGGCCCCCTATGACTACACCTTC	CANSQPTGAPYDYTF
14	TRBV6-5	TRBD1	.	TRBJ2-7	TGTGCCAGCATTTACTCCGGACAGGGTGGAGAGCAATACTTC	CASIYSGQGGEQYF
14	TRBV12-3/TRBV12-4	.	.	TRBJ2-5	TGTGTAAGCAGTTTCCCGGCTACTCAAGAGACCCAGTACTTC	CVSSFPATQETQYF
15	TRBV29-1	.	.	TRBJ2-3	TGCAACATTGGGCCCGCGGGGTGGCACACAGATACGCAGTATTTT	CNIGPAGWHTDTQYF
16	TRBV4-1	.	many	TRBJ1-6	TGCGCCAGCAGCCATCTCACAGGGAAGGCTAATTCACCCCTCCACTTT	CASSHLTGKANSPLHF
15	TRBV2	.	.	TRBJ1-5	TGTGCCAGCAGGCCGTACAGGTCGGCTAATCAGCCCCAGCATTTT	CASRPYRSANQPQHF
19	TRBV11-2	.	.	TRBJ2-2	TGTGCCAGCAGCTTAGATCAAGGGGGAGTTCGCCCGAACACCGGGAAGCTGTTTTTT	CASSLDQGGVRPNTGKLFF
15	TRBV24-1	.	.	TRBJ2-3	TGTGCCACCAGTGATCCCCGCCGCGGCACAGATACGCAGTATTTT	CATSDPRRGTDTQYF
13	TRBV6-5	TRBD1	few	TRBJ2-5	TGTGCCAGCCATCGACAGGGTCAAGAGACCCAGTACTTC	CASHRQGQETQYF
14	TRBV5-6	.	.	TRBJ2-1	TGTGCCAGCAGATTCGGGGCGCTGGCCAATGAGCAGTTCTTC	CASRFGALANEQFF
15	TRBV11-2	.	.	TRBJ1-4	TGTGGCAGCAGTTTAGGGCAGGGTGTTGGCGAAAAACTGTTTTTT	CGSSLGQGVGEKLFF
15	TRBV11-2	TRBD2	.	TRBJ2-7	TGTGTCAGCAGCCAATATTCGGGAGGAGGCTACAAGCAGTACTTC	CVSSQYSGGGYKQYF
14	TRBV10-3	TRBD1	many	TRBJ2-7	TGTGCCATTTCTACCGGGACAGGGTTTTACGAGCAGTACTTC	CAISTGTGFYEQYF
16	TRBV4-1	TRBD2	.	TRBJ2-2	TGCGCCAGTAGCGCCAAGCGGGAGGTTCGGACCGGGGAGCTGTATTTT	CASSAKREVRTGELYF
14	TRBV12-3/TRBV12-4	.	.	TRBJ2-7	TGTGCCAGCAATTTAAGTGGGGGCTCCTACGAGCATTACTTC	CASNLSGGSYEHYF
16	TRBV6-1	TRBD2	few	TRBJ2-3	TGTGCCGGCAGTCAATTAGCGGGTTTAACAACAGATACACAGTATTTT	CAGSQLAGLTTDTQYF
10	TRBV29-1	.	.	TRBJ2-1	TGCAGCGCCGCCTACAATGAGCAGTCCTTC	CSAAYNEQSF
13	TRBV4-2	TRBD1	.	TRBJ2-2	TGTGCCAGCAGGACAGGGGCGGACGGGGAGTTGTTTTTT	CASRTGADGELFF
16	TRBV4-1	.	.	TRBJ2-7	TGCGCCAGCAGCTCCTCCCCAGGGGAGGTCTCCTACGAGCAGTACTTC	CASSSSPGEVSYEQYF
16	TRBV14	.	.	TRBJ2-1	TGTGTCAGCAGCCAAACTGGCCAGGACCGCCACAATGAGCGGCTCTTC	CVSSQTGQDRHNERLF
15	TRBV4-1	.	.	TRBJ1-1	TGCGCCAGCAGCCGGGACCCGGGGCAGAACACTGAAGCTTCCTTT	CASSRDPGQNTEASF
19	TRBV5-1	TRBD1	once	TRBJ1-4	TGCGCCAGCAGCTCGTGTGTCTTAGAGCCGGGACAGGACAGTGAAAAACTGTTTTTT	CASSSCVLEPGQDSEKLFF
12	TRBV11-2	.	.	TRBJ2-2	TGTGCCAGCAGCACAAACACCGGGGAGCCACTTTTT	CASSTNTGEPLF
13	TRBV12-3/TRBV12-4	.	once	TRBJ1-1	TGTGCCAGCAGTTTGGAGGGGTTCAGTGAACCTTTCTTT	CASSLEGFSEPFF
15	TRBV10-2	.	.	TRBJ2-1	TGCGCCAGCTGTGAGTCCTGTGTCGGGCACGGTGAGCAGTTCTTC	CASCESCVGHGEQFF